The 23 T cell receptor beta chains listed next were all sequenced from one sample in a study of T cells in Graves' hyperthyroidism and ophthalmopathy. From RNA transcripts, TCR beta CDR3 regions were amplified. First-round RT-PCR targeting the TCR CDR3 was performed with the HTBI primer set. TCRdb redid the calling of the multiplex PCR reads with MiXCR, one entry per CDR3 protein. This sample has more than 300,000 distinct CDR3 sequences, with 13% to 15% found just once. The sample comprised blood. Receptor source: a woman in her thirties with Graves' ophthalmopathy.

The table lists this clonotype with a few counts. CDR3 sequence reads: CASSQDQALGEKLFF. DNA of the CDR3: TGCGCCAGCAGCCAAGATCAGGCTCTTGGTGAAAAACTGTTTTTT. The chain is built from TRBV4-1 and TRBJ1-4, with unresolved D. Trimming left V 0 bases short and J 7 bases short, with 12 bases between. CDR3 length equals 15 residues. In germline, CDR1 is MGHRA, CDR2 YSYEKL.

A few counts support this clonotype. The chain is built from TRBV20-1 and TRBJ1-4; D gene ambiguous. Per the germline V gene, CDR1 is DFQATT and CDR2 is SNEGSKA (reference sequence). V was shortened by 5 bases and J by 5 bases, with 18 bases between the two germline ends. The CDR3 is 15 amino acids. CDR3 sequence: CSAGLVGFSNEKLFF. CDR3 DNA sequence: TGCAGTGCTGGCTTAGTAGGGTTCTCAAATGAAAAACTGTTTTTT.

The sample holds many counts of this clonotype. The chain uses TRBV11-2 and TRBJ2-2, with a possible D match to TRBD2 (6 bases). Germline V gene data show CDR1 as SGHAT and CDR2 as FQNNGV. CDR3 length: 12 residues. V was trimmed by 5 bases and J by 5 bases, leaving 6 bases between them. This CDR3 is CASSRGTGELFF. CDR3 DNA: TGTGCCAGCAGCCGGGGGACCGGGGAGCTGTTTTTT.

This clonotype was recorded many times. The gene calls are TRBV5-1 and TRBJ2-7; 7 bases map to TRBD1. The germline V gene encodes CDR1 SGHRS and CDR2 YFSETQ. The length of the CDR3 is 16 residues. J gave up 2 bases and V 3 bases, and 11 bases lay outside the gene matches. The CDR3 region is CASSSRRGRTAYEQYF. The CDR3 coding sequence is TGCGCCAGCAGCTCCCGTAGGGGGCGGACGGCCTACGAGCAGTACTTC.

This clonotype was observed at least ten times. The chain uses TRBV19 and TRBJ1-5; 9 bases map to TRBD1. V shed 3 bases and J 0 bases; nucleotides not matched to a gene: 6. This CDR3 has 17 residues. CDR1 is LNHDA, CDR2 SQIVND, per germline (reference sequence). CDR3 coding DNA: TGTGCCAGTAGTATCCTTGGACAGGGGTATAGCAATCAGCCCCAGCATTTT. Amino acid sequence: CASSILGQGYSNQPQHF. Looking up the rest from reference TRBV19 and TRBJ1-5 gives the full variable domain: DGGITQSPKYLFRKEGQNVTLSCEQNLNHDAMYWYRQDPGQGLRLIYYSQIVNDFQKGDIAEGYSVSREKKESFPLTVTSAQKNPTAFYLCASSILGQGYSNQPQHFGDGTRLSIL.

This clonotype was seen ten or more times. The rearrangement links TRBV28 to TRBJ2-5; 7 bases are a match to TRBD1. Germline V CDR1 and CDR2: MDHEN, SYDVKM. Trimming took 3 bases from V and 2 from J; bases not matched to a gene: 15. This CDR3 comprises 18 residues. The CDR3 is CASSLSILGTDQQETQYF. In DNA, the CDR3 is TGTGCCAGCAGTTTGTCAATATTGGGGACAGACCAACAAGAGACCCAGTACTTC.

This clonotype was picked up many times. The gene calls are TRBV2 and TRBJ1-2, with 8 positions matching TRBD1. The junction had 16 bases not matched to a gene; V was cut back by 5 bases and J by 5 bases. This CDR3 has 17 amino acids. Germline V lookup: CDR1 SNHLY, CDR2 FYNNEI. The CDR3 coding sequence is TGTGCCAGCAGTAGCCGGAGCGGACAGGGTATATGGTATGGCTACACCTTC. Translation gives CASSSRSGQGIWYGYTF.

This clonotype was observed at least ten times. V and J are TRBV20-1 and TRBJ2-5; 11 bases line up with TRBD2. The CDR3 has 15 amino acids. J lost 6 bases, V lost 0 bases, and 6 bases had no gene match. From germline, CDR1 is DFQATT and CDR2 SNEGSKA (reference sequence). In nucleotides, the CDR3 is TGCAGTGCTAGAGATTTTAGCGGGGGGGGAAAGACCCAGTACTTC. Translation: CSARDFSGGGKTQYF.

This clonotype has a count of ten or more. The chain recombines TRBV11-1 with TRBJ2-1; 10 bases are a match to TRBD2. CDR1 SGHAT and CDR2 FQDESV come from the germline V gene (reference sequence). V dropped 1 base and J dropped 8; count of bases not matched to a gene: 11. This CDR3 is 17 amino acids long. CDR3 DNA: TGTGCCAGCAGCTTAGGCCGGGGTAGCGGGGGGAGCTATGAGCAGTTCTTC. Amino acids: CASSLGRGSGGSYEQFF. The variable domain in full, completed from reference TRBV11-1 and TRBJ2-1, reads EAEVAQSPRYKITEKSQAVAFWCDPISGHATLYWYRQILGQGPELLVQFQDESVVDDSQLPKDRFSAERLKGVDSTLKIQPAELGDSAMYLCASSLGRGSGGSYEQFFGPGTRLTVL.

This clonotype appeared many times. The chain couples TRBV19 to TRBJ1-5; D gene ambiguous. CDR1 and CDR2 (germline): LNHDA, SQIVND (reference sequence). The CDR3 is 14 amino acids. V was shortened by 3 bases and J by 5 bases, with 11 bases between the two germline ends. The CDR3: CASSIGGDHQPQHF. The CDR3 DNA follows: TGTGCCAGTAGTATTGGAGGCGACCATCAGCCCCAGCATTTT.

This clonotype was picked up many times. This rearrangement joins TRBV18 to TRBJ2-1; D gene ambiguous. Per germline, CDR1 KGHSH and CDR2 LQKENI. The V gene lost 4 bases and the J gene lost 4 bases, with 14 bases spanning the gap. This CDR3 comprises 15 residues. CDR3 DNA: TGTGCCAGCTCACTAAAGGATGGTGGATACAATGAGCAGTTCTTC. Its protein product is CASSLKDGGYNEQFF.

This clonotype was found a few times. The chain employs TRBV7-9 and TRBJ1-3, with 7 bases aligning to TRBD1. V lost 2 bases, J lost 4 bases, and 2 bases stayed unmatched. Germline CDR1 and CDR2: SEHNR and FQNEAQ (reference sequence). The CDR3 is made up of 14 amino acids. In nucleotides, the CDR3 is TGTGCCAGCAGCTTAACAGGGGACGGAAACACCATATATTTT. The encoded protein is CASSLTGDGNTIYF. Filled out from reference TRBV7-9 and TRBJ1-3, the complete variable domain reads DTGVSQNPRHKITKRGQNVTFRCDPISEHNRLYWYRQTLGQGPEFLTYFQNEAQLEKSRLLSDRFSAERPKGSFSTLEIQRTEQGDSAMYLCASSLTGDGNTIYFGEGSWLTVV.

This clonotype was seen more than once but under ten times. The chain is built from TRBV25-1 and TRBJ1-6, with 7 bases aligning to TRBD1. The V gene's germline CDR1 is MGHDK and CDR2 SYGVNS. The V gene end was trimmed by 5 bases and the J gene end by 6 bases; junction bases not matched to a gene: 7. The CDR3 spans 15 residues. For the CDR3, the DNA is TGTGCCAGCAGTTCGCACAGGGGAATTAATTCACCCCTCCACTTT. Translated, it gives CASSSHRGINSPLHF.

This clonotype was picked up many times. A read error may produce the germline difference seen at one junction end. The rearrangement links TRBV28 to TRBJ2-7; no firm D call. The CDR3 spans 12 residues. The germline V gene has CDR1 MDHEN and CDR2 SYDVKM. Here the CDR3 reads CASGLLSYEQYF. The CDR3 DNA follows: TGTGCCAGCGGTTTACTCTCCTACGAGCAGTACTTC. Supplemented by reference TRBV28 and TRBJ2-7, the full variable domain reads DVKVTQSSRYLVKRTGEKVFLECVQDMDHENMFWYRQDPGLGLRLIYFSYDVKMKEKGDIPEGYSVSREKKERFSLILESASTNQTSMYLCASGLLSYEQYFGPGTRLTVT.

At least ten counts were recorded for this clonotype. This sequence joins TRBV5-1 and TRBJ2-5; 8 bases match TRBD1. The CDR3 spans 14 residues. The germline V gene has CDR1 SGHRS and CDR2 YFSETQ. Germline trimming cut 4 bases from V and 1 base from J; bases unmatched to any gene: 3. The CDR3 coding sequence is TGCGCCAGCAGCATCGGACAGGGCCAAGAGACCCAGTACTTC. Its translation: CASSIGQGQETQYF. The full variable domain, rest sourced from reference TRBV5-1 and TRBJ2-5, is KAGVTQTPRYLIKTRGQQVTLSCSPISGHRSVSWYQQTPGQGLQFLFEYFSETQRNKGNFPGRFSGRQFSNSRSEMNVSTLELGDSALYLCASSIGQGQETQYFGPGTRLLVL.

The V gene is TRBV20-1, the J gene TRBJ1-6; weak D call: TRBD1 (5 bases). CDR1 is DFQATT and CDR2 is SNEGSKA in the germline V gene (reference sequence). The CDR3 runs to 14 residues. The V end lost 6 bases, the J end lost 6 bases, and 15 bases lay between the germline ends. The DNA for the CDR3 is TGCAGTGCGCAAAAGACAGCCCTTAATTCACCCCTCCACTTT. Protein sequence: CSAQKTALNSPLHF.

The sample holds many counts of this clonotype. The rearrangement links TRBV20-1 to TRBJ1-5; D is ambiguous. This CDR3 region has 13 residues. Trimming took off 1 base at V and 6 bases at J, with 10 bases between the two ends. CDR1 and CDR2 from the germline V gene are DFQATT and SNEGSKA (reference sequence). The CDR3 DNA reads TGCAGTGCTAGAGTTGAAGAGTTTCAGCCCCAGCATTTT. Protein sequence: CSARVEEFQPQHF.

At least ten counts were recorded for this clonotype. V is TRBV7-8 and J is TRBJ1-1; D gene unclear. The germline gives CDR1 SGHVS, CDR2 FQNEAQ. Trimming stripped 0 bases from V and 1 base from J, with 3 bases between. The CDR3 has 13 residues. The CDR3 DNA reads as TGTGCCAGCAGCTTAGCCCCGAACACTGAAGCTTTCTTT. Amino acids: CASSLAPNTEAFF.

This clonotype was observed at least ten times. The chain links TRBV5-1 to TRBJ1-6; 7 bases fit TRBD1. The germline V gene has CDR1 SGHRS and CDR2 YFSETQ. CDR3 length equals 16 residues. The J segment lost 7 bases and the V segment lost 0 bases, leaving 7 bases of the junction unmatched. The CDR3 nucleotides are TGCGCCAGCAGCTTGGGACAGGGAGTTGAAAATTCACCCCTCCACTTT. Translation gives CASSLGQGVENSPLHF.

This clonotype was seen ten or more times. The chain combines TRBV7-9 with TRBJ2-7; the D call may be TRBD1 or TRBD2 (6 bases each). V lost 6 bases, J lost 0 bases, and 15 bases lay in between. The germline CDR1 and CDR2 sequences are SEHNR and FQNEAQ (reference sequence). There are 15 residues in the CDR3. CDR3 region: CASRQAGGASYEQYF. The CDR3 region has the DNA TGTGCCAGCAGACAGGCCGGGGGCGCCTCCTACGAGCAGTACTTC. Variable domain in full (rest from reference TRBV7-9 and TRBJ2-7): DTGVSQNPRHKITKRGQNVTFRCDPISEHNRLYWYRQTLGQGPEFLTYFQNEAQLEKSRLLSDRFSAERPKGSFSTLEIQRTEQGDSAMYLCASRQAGGASYEQYFGPGTRLTVT.

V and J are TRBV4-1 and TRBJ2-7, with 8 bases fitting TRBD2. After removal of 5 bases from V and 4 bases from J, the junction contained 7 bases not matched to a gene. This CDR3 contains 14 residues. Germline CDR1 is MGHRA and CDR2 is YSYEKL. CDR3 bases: TGCGCCAGCAGCATGCGGGGGGACGCATACGAGCAGTACTTC. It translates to CASSMRGDAYEQYF.

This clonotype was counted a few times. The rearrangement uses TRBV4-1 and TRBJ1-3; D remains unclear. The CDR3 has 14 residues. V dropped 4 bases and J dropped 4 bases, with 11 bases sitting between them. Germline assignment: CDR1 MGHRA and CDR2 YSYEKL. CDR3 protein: CASSLPRAGNTIYF. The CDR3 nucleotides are TGCGCCAGCAGCCTCCCGAGGGCAGGAAACACCATATATTTT.

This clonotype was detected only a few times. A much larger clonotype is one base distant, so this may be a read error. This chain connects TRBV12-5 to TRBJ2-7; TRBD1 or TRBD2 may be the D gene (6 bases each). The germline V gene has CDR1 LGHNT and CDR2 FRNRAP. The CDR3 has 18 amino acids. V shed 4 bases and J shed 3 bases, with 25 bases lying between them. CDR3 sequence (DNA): TGTGCTAGTGGTTGGGGGGCTCAGGTGGACACGACAAACTACGAGCAGTACTTC. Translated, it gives CASGWGAQVDTTNYEQYF.